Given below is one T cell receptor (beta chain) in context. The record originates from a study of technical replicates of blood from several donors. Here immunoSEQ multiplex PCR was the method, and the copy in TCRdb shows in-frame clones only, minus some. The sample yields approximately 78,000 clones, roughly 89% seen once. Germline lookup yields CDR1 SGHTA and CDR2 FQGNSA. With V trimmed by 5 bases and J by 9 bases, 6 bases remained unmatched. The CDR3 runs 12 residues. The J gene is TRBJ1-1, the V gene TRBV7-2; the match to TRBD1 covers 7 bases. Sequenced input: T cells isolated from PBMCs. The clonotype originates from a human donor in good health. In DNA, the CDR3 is TGTGCCAGCAGCCCCAGACAGGGCAAAGCTTTCTTT. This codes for CASSPRQGKAFF.